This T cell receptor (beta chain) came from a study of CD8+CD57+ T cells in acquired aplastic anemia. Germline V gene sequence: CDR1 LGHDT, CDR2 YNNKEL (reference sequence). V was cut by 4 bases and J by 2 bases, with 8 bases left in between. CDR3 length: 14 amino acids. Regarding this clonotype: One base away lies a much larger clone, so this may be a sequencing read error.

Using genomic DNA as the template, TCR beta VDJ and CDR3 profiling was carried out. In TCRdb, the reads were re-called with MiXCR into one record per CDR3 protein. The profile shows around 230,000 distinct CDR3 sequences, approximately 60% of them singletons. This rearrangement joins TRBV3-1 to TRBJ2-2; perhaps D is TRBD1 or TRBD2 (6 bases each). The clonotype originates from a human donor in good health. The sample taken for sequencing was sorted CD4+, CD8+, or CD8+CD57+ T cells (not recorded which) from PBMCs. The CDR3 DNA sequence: TGTGCCAGCAGCCGGGGGGCAAACACCGGGGAGCTGTTTTTT. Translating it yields CASSRGANTGELFF.